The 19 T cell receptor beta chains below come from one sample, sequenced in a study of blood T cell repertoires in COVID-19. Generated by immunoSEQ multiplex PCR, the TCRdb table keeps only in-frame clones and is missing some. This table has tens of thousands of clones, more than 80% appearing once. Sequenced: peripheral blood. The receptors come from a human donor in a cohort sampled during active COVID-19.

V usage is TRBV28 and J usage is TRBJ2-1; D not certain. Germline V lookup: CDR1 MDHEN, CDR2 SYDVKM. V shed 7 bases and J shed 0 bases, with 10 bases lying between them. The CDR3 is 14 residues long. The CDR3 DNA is TGTGCCAGCAATCAGATCAGCTCCTACAATGAGCAGTTCTTC. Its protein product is CASNQISSYNEQFF.

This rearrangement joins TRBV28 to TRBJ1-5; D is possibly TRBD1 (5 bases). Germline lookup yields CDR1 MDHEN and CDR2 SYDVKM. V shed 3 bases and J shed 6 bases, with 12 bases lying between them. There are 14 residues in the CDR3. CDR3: CASSFSGGIQPQHF. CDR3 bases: TGTGCCAGCAGTTTTTCGGGGGGGATTCAGCCCCAGCATTTT.

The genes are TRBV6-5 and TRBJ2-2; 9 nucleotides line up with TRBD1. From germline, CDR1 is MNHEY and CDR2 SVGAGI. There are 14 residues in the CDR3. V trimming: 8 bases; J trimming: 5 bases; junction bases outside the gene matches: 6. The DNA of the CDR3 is TGTGCCAGCTCCGGGACAGGGAAAACCGGGGAGCTGTTTTTT. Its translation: CASSGTGKTGELFF.

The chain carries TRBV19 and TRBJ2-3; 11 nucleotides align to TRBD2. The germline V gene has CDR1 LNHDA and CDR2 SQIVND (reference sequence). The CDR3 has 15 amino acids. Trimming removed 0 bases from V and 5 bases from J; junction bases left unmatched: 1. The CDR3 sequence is CASSIDGTSGDTQYF. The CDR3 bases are TGTGCCAGTAGTATAGACGGGACTAGCGGAGATACGCAGTATTTT.

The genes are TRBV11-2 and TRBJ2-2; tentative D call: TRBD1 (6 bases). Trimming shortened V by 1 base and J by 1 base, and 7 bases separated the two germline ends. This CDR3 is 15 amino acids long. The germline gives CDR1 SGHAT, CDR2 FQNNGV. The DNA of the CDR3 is TGTGCCAGCAGCTTAGCCAGGGGGAACACCGGGGAGCTGTTTTTT. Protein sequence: CASSLARGNTGELFF.

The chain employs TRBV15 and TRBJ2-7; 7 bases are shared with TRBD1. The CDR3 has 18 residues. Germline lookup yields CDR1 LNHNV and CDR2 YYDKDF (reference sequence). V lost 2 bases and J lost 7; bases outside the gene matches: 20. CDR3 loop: CATSRMDTPGQPLREQYF. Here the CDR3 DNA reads TGTGCCACCAGCAGAATGGATACCCCGGGACAGCCCTTAAGGGAGCAGTACTTC.

The chain's CDR3 is CASSPPQGNYGYTF. CDR3 DNA: TGTGCCAGCAGCCCCCCCCAGGGTAACTATGGCTACACCTTC. J is TRBJ1-2 and V is TRBV5-4, with D tentatively TRBD1 (5 bases). Germline CDR1 reads SGHNT; CDR2 reads YYREEE (reference sequence). Trimming shortened V by 4 bases and J by 1 base, and 11 bases separated the two germline ends. The CDR3 has 14 amino acids.

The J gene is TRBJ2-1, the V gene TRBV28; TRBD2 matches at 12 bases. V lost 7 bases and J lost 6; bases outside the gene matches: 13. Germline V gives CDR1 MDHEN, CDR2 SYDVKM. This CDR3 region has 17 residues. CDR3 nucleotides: TGTGCCAGCAACAACCCTCAAGGACTAGCGGGGTCCAATGAGCAGTTCTTC. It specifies CASNNPQGLAGSNEQFF.

In DNA form, the CDR3 reads TGTGCCAGCAGCCAAGGGACAGAGAATCAGCCCCAGCATTTT. Translation gives CASSQGTENQPQHF. The gene calls are TRBV4-2 and TRBJ1-5, with a possible D match to TRBD1 (6 bases). Per the germline V gene, CDR1 is LGHNA and CDR2 is YNFKEQ. Trimming took 1 base from V and 4 from J, leaving 8 bases between them. CDR3 length: 14 amino acids.

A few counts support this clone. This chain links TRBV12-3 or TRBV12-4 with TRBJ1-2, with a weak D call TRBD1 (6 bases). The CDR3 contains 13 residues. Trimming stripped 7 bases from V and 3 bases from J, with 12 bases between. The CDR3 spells CASTRTVHYGYTF. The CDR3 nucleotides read TGTGCCAGCACTCGGACAGTGCACTATGGCTACACCTTC.

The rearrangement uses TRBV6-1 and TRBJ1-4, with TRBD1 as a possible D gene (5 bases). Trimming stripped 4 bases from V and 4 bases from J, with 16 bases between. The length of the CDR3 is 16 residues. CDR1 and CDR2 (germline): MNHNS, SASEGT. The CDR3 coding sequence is TGTGCCAGCAGTGGCGTAGAGACAGCAAGTAATGAAAAACTGTTTTTT. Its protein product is CASSGVETASNEKLFF.

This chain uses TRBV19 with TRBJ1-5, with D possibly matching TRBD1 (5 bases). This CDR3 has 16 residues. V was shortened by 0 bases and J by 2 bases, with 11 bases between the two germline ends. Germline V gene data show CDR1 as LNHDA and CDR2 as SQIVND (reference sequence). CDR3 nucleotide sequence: TGTGCCAGTAGTATAGATATCCGGGGGGGCAATCAGCCCCAGCATTTT. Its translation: CASSIDIRGGNQPQHF.

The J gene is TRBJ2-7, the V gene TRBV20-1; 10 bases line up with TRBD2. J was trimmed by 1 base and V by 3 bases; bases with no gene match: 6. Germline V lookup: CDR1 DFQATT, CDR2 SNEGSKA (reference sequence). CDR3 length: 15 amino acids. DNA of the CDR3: TGCAGTGCTAGTGCCGGGACTAGCGTGTCCTACGAGCAGTACTTC. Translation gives CSASAGTSVSYEQYF.

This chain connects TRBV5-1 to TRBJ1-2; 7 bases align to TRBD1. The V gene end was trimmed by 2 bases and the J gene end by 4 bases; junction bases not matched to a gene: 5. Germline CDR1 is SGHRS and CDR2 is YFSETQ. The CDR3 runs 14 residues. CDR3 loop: CASSFSDRIYGYTF. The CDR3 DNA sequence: TGCGCCAGCAGCTTCTCGGACAGGATCTATGGCTACACCTTC.

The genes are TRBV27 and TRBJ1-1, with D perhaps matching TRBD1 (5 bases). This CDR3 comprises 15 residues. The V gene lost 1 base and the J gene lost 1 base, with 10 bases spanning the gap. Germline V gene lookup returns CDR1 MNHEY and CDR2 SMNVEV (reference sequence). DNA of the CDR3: TGTGCCAGCAGTTTATTCGGGACTCAGAACACTGAAGCTTTCTTT. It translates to CASSLFGTQNTEAFF.

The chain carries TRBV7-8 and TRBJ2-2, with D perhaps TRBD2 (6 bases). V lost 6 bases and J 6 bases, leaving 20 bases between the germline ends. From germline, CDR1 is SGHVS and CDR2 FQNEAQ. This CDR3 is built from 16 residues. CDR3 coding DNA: TGTGCCAGCAGGAGAGGAGGGTCCCTAATCGCCGGGGAGCTGTTTTTT. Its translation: CASRRGGSLIAGELFF.

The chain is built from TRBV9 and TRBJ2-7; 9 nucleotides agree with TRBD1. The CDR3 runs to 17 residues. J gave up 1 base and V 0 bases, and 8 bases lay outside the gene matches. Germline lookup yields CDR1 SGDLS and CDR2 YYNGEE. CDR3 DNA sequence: TGTGCCAGCAGCGTAGGGGACAGGGTAGGTCCTTCCTACGAGCAGTACTTC. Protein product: CASSVGDRVGPSYEQYF.

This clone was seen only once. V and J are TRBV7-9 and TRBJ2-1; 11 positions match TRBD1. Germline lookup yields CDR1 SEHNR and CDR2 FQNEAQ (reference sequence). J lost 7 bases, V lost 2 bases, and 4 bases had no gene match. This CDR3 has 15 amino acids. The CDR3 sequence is CASSLRTGGRNEQFF. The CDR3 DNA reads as TGTGCCAGCAGCTTAAGGACAGGGGGCCGTAATGAGCAGTTCTTC.

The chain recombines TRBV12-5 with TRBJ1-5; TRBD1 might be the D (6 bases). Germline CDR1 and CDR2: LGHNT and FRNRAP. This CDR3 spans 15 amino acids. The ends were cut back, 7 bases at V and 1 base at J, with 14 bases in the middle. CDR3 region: CASAAPRGSNQPQHF. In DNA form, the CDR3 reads TGTGCTAGTGCTGCCCCAAGGGGGAGCAATCAGCCCCAGCATTTT.